This T cell receptor beta chain stems from a study of human T cells and chemical hapten exposure. Study results and caveats: Large CDR3 similarity clusters arose significantly more often from expanded TCRs than from controls.

In regard to this clonotype: Its antigen remains unknown.

Germline V gene lookup returns CDR1 DFQATT and CDR2 SNEGSKA (reference sequence). The CDR3 consists of 12 residues. Trimming shortened V by 6 bases and J by 5 bases, and 13 bases separated the two germline ends. The library tagged individual cDNA molecules with unique molecular identifiers. As originally analysed: There were a median of approximately 88,000 TCRs per sample, with a range from about 23,224 to 690,600. Via MiXCR, TCRdb re-called the RACE reads, giving one row per CDR3 protein. Here the V and J calls rest on TCRdb's processing, not on the authors' analysis. This sample yields 190,000 or so distinct CDR3 sequences, of which approximately 31% are seen a single time; approximately 3% belongs to the top ten. Documented time point: pre-sensitization, week 0. Treatment denoted: therapeutic diphenylcyclopropenone sensitization with weekly scalp DPC. Blood draws came before every patch-test application.

The chain links TRBV20-1 to TRBJ2-5; D not resolved. This material consisted of whole blood, taken in connection with sensitization to the hapten diphenylcyclopropenone (DPC). The source is a woman in her twenties or thirties with alopecia areata. Some clones in this sample may be carry-over from other donors' samples. In nucleotides, the CDR3 is TGCAGTGCCCCCCCCCCCTCGGAGACCCAGTACTTC. Protein: CSAPPPSETQYF.